This TCR beta chain was found in a study of blood T cells in healthy people across ages. This clonotype showed up just a few times. A J-beta primer mix and a sample-barcoded 5' primer were used in a second PCR of roughly 6 to 12 cycles. Every cDNA molecule bore a tag from a template-switch adaptor containing 12 random nucleotides. Every sample produced at least 3 million CDR3-containing paired-end reads. TCRdb reanalysed the 5' RACE reads using MiXCR and keeps one entry per CDR3 protein. The table shows roughly 500,000 distinct CDR3 sequences, with 25% to 30% occurring only once. CDR1 and CDR2 from the germline V gene are DFQATT and SNEGSKA (reference sequence). The CDR3 extends over 11 amino acids. Trimming stripped 4 bases from V and 7 bases from J, with 9 bases between.

The sequenced material came from blood. The receptor comes from a woman in her 70s in good health. The chain couples TRBV20-1 to TRBJ2-3; D not resolved. CDR3 DNA sequence: TGCAGTGCTATCATGGGGAATACGCAGTATTTT. Encoded protein: CSAIMGNTQYF.